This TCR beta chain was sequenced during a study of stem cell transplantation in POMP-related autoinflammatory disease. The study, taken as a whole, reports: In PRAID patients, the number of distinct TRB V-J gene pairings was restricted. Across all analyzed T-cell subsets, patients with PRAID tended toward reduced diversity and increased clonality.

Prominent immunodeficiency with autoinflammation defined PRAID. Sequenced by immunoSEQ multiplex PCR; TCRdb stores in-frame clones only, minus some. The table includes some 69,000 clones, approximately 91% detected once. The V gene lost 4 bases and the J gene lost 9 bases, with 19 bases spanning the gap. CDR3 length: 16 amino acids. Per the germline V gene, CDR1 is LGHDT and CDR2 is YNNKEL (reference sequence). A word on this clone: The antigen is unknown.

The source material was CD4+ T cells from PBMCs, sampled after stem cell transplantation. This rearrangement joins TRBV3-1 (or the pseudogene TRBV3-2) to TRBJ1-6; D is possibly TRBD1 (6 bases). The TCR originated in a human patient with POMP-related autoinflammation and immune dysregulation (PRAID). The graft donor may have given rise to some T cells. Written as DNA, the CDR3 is TGTGCCAGCAGCCCCGTCTTCGGACAGATTGGTTCACCCCTCCACTTT. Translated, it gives CASSPVFGQIGSPLHF.